This TCR beta chain derives from a study of control samples from healthy donors and cancer patients. Looked up from germline, CDR1 is KGHDR and CDR2 is SFDVKD. V was pared by 2 bases and J by 4 bases, with 16 bases between. This CDR3 region has 16 residues. Method: immunoSEQ multiplex PCR; TCRdb's copy keeps in-frame clones and lacks some. This table has approximately 30,000 clones, around nine tenths appearing once. The sequencing sample was made of PBMCs. The receptor's source is a woman aged 35 to 49 with lung cancer. This chain joins TRBV24-1 and TRBJ1-2; unclear D gene. The CDR3 reads CATSDSRLGGPYGYTF. The CDR3 nucleotides read TGTGCCACCAGTGATTCCCGACTCGGCGGCCCCTATGGCTACACCTTC.